This record covers a single T cell receptor (beta chain). Its antigen specificity is not known. Per-nucleotide qualities are absent, and no much larger clonotype sits a single base away. The source of the sample is a study of neoadjuvant anti-PD-1 for oral cavity cancer (dated by TCRdb to about 2021). About the full investigation: Before undergoing curative-intent surgical resection, most patients got three to four biweekly nivolumab doses at 3 mg/kg. For patients who did not progress, a fourth nivolumab dose was given around day 43, followed by definitive surgical resection on days 50-56. There were about a dozen patients in the parent correlative cohort, and the response rate was 33%. Responders were defined as patients with complete response, partial response or stable disease by RECIST 1.1; non-responders were defined as patients with progression. Overall study outcomes, separate from this receptor: TCR analyses included only three patients per response group, and the authors called for larger cohorts for validation. Higher pretreatment blood Treg/Th17 ratios correlated with both higher pretreatment blood TCRbeta clonality and lower post-treatment tumor TCRbeta clonality. Within PBMCs, T cell clonality (Gini index) was significantly higher in non-responders than responders after neoadjuvant nivolumab.

According to the study, the label for this sample's time point signals: after neoadjuvant nivolumab, at surgical resection. None of the patients had received prior systemic or radiation treatment, and all were newly diagnosed with stage II-IVA oral cavity squamous cell carcinoma. Everyone in the cohort had locally advanced, HPV-negative oral cavity squamous cell carcinoma. Peripheral blood mononuclear cells were analyzed directly, without maintenance or expansion in culture. Samples were obtained from a longitudinal correlative study of a single-arm phase II trial of neoadjuvant nivolumab in oral cavity squamous cell carcinoma. Subject-matched pre- and post-treatment PBMCs and tumors from three responders and three non-responders underwent genomic DNA-based TCRbeta sequencing. Peripheral blood mononuclear cells were collected before nivolumab treatment and again after treatment, at the time of surgery. The Maxwell RSC DNA from Cells kit was used to extract genomic DNA from PBMCs.

For deep sequencing of PBMC libraries, mostly around 480 ng of input genomic DNA was used, and six replicates were run per sample. The immunoSEQ hsTCRbeta kit was used to prepare TCRbeta libraries, following the manufacturer's instructions. The finished libraries were brought together in one pool at approximately 3 nM, which was then read using an Illumina NovaSeq 6000 S4 flow cell. Per the authors' processing: The immunoSEQ Analyzer was used for raw data preprocessing and quality control. The analysis was restricted to productive rearrangements, with each unique CDR3 amino acid sequence defining a clonotype. Repertoire clonality was estimated as the Gini-Simpson index, computed with the R package tcR. Student's t test was used to compare Gini indices, and Pearson correlation was used to assess associations with tumor size change. In TCRdb, the immuneACCESS table is reduced to in-frame sequences with V and J assigned. These tables do not hold every clone; where another copy was compared, an unresolved V gene accounts for under half, and the others remain unexplained. V and J calls and clone size follow that table, whereas D and trimming were derived from the DNA. The sample yields more than 8,000 clones; 64% were counted once. The ten top clones hold roughly 4% of the sample.

As encoded in the germline V gene (reference sequence), CDR1 is MNHNY while CDR2 is SVGAGI. V loses 6 bases, J loses 4 bases, and the germline ends lie 7 bases apart. The CDR3 covers 12 residues, taking in both the cysteine and the phenylalanine. Only CDR3 DNA remains: 36 bases, in frame from the first base. The sample here was PBMCs, taken after nivolumab (anti-PD-1) treatment. The sequence was collected from a person aged 40 to 85 with oral cavity squamous cell carcinoma. Rearrangement joined TRBV6-6 to TRBJ2-1; no confident D gene assignment can be made. The sequence in DNA is TGTGCCAGCAGCCGCCCTTACAATGAGCAGTTCTTC. Its product reads: CASSRPYNEQFF.